What follows describes a single TCR beta chain. The CDR3 is made up of 14 amino acids. CDR1 and CDR2 (germline): SGHTA, FQGNSA. V lost 6 bases and J lost 7; bases outside the gene matches: 11. Generation of TCR cDNA used 5'RACE template switching (which added a universal primer site and UMIs). TCRdb called the 5' RACE reads again in MiXCR, with one record for every CDR3 protein. The table records about 550,000 distinct CDR3 sequences, 15% to 20% of them present only once. This specimen belongs to a study of T cells after yellow fever vaccination. The TCR comes from a man aged 25-45 years who received the YFV17D yellow fever vaccine. This sample comprised PBMCs, obtained 15 days after the yellow fever booster vaccination. This chain uses TRBV7-2 with TRBJ1-1; 7 bases are shared with TRBD1. Here the CDR3 reads CASSPGGRVDEAFF. The CDR3 nucleotides are TGTGCCAGCAGTCCAGGGGGTAGGGTGGATGAAGCTTTCTTT.